This T cell receptor beta chain is from a study of OX40 agonist ivuxolimab in advanced cancers. The wider study: The patients got ivuxolimab, which is an agonistic anti-OX40 (CD134) antibody.

Blood sampling was done at baseline, cycle 4 day 1, and cycle 7 day 1. Profiled with immunoSEQ multiplex PCR; TCRdb holds only in-frame clones, not every one. The table includes tens of thousands of clones, approximately 81% detected once. Germline V gene sequence: CDR1 MGHRA, CDR2 YSYEKL. This CDR3 has 15 residues. Details on this clone: The junction shows a germline mismatch at one end, possibly a read error.

V usage is TRBV4-1 and J usage is TRBJ2-7, with 9 positions matching TRBD2. This specimen was CD4+ or CD8+ T cells sorted from blood, taken in a trial of the OX40 agonist ivuxolimab. This TCR was recovered from an adult with an advanced solid tumor such as melanoma, head and neck, liver or kidney cancer. DNA for the CDR3: TGTGCCAGCAGCCAAGATTTGCGGGGGGGAAACGAGCAGTACTTC. Translating gives CASSQDLRGGNEQYF.